The 10 T cell receptor beta chains given below trace back to one sample, sequenced in a study of tumor-infiltrating lymphocytes in primary liver carcinoma. The investigators made TCR beta cDNA from approximately 510 ng total RNA, using a constant-region primer. Modified slightly, ARM-PCR produced TCR beta libraries over three nested multiplex PCR rounds. The opening two PCR rounds, around 11 cycles each, paired TRBV1-TRBV30 forward primers with a C-beta reverse primer. MiXCR, applied by TCRdb to the multiplex PCR reads, yields one record per CDR3 protein. The sample has approximately 99,000 distinct CDR3 sequences, around two thirds seen once. From roughly 20-30 mg of unsorted bulk tissue, DNA and RNA were co-extracted together. The sample taken for sequencing was liver tumor tissue from sampling region 5. Subset given: tumor region T5, tumor centre. These receptors were taken from a woman aged 60-75 years with primary liver carcinoma and hepatitis B virus infection.

A remark on this clonotype: Compared with germline, one end of the junction differs, possibly owing to a read error. V gene TRBV11-2 combines with J gene TRBJ2-2; 8 positions agree with TRBD1. The CDR3 totals 17 residues. Germline loops: CDR1 SGHAT, CDR2 FQNNGV. Here the CDR3 reads CTSSPVDRGLVTGELFF. CDR3 nucleotide sequence: TGTACCAGTAGCCCAGTAGACAGGGGACTTGTCACCGGGGAGCTGTTTTTT. The full variable domain, rest sourced from reference TRBV11-2 and TRBJ2-2, is EAGVAQSPRYKIIEKRQSVAFWCNPISGHATLYWYQQILGQGPKLLIQFQNNGVVDDSQLPKDRFSAERLKGVDSTLKIQPAKLEDSAVYLCTSSPVDRGLVTGELFFGEGSRLTVL.

Concerning this clonotype itself: This may be a read error: a much more frequent sequence differs by one nucleotide. This chain links TRBV24-1 with TRBJ1-2, with D possibly matching TRBD1 (5 bases). Trimming cost V 12 bases and J 10 bases, with 20 bases left between them. The CDR3 contains 12 residues. The germline gives CDR1 KGHDR, CDR2 SFDVKD. CDR3 nucleotides: TGTGCCCCCGACTCCGGGGCCCATGACTACACCTTC. Its translation: CAPDSGAHDYTF.

Concerning this clonotype: At one end the junction does not follow the germline gene, possibly because of a read error. The V gene is TRBV2, the J gene TRBJ2-2; possibly TRBD2 for D (5 bases). CDR3 length equals 14 residues. Per the germline V gene, CDR1 is SNHLY and CDR2 is FYNNEI. As DNA, the CDR3 is TGTGCCAGCAGTGGGTATTTCTCGGCTGGGGAGCTGTTCTTT. Translation: CASSGYFSAGELFF.

A word on this clonotype: A read error may be the cause here, since a much bigger clone is one base away. The CDR3 loop is CASSNRQGREKLFF. The DNA of the CDR3 is TGTGCCAGCAGTAATCGGCAGGGTAGAGAAAAACTGTTTTTT. This rearrangement joins TRBV28 to TRBJ1-4; TRBD1 is a possible D gene (5 bases). Germline V lookup: CDR1 MDHEN, CDR2 SYDVKM. V dropped 5 bases and J dropped 8 bases, with 15 bases sitting between them. The CDR3 is 14 amino acids.

Of note for this clonotype: Sequence at one end of the junction differs from germline and may be a read error. The gene calls are TRBV29-1 and TRBJ2-7, with TRBD1 matching 8 bases. Germline-derived CDR1 and CDR2 are SQVTM and ANQGSEA. CDR3 length: 13 residues. The CDR3, as DNA: TGCAGCGTTGAACAGGGGGCGGGCTATGAGCACTACTTC. Its protein product is CSVEQGAGYEHYF.

The chain carries TRBV5-1 and TRBJ2-5; TRBD1 matches 8 bases. Per germline, CDR1 SGHRS and CDR2 YFSETQ. The CDR3 totals 19 residues. The J segment lost 1 base and the V segment lost 9 bases, leaving 23 bases of the junction unmatched. The CDR3 nucleotides are TGCGCCACTAGCATGGCAGGGGCAGGGGGCGCCACAAGCCAAGAGACCCAGTACTTC. Protein sequence: CATSMAGAGGATSQETQYF.

Comment on this clonotype: Likely a read error: the CDR3 ends without its conserved phenylalanine or tryptophan. Because the CDR3's place on the DNA is in doubt, the DNA is left out and the CDR3 is given as listed by TCRdb. The chain uses TRBV29-1 and TRBJ2-4; the D call in the table, TRBD1, was not verified against the DNA. Germline V gene sequence: CDR1 SQVTM, CDR2 ANQGSEA. The CDR3 numbers 12 amino acids, ends counted. The CDR3 loop is CSVGIGGYIHYL.

A note on this clonotype: This clone may be a read error of a much larger clone one base away. The rearrangement uses TRBV30 and TRBJ1-1; D possibly corresponds to TRBD1 (5 bases). The CDR3 length is 12 residues. Germline V gene sequence: CDR1 GTSNPN, CDR2 SVGIG (reference sequence). Between the trimmed V and J ends, which lost 6 bases and 1 base, there was a span of 9 bases. The CDR3 protein is CACGQGNTEAFF. The CDR3 bases are TGTGCCTGTGGGCAGGGGAACACTGAAGCTTTCTTT. The variable domain in full, completed from reference TRBV30 and TRBJ1-1, reads SQTIHQWPATLVQPVGSPLSLECTVEGTSNPNLYWYRQAAGRGLQLLFYSVGIGQISSEVPQNLSASRPQDRQFILSSKKLLLSDSGFYLCACGQGNTEAFFGQGTRLTVV.

Regarding this clonotype: A clone one base away is much larger, so this may be a read error. J is TRBJ2-3 and V is TRBV7-9; 7 bases line up with TRBD2. The CDR3 has 15 residues. The germline V gene has CDR1 SEHNR and CDR2 FQNEAQ (reference sequence). The CDR3 nucleotides are TGTGCCAGCAGCTTGTGGACTAGTCGCACAGATACGCTGTATTTT. Amino acids: CASSLWTSRTDTLYF.

This clonotype has a handful of counts. One junction end does not reproduce the germline sequence, and a read error may be involved. This chain uses TRBV12-3 or TRBV12-4 with TRBJ2-3, with 7 bases fitting TRBD1. The CDR3 covers 15 residues. The CDR3 sequence: CASSIRQGGTDAQYF. The CDR3 region has the DNA TGCGCCAGCAGTATCCGACAGGGTGGCACAGATGCGCAGTATTTT.